One sample yielded the 3 T cell receptor beta chains listed below, sequenced in a study of vaccination effects on CD4 cells after COVID-19. CD4+ T cells were isolated after around 9 days of culture. Each participant was given two doses of one vaccine (BNT162b2 or mRNA-1273). For these TCRs, the target antigens are not known. Profiled with immunoSEQ multiplex PCR; TCRdb holds only in-frame clones, not every one. The sample carries around 66,000 clones, just under 75% recorded once. The input for sequencing was CD4+ T cells from PBMCs cultured without peptide, taken after COVID-19 vaccination. Source of these receptors: a human donor who received a COVID-19 vaccine.

This clone was recorded only once. This rearrangement joins TRBV6-1 to TRBJ1-6, with D possibly being TRBD1 (5 bases). The V gene's germline CDR1 is MNHNS and CDR2 SASEGT. V was cut by 3 bases and J by 12 bases, with 15 bases left in between. This CDR3 is built from 14 residues. In DNA form, the CDR3 reads TGTGCCAGCAGTGAGTCGGGGGAGTGGGAACCCCTCCACTTT. It is translated as CASSESGEWEPLHF.

This clone was seen only a few times. The chain has TRBV5-1 and TRBJ1-6; 9 bases map to TRBD1. With 0 bases clipped from V and 8 bases from J, the junction kept 3 bases outside the gene matches. The CDR3 runs 15 residues. CDR1 SGHRS and CDR2 YFSETQ come from the germline V gene. For the CDR3, the DNA is TGCGCCAGCAGCTTGGGACAGGGGGAGTATTCACCCCTCCACTTT. Translated: CASSLGQGEYSPLHF.

The V and J genes are TRBV28 and TRBJ1-2; 8 nucleotides line up with TRBD1. The CDR3 is 16 amino acids. Germline V CDR1 and CDR2: MDHEN, SYDVKM. Trimming cost V 2 bases and J 6 bases; bases outside gene matches: 11. This chain's CDR3 is CASSLNLRQGTHGYTF. CDR3 coding DNA: TGTGCCAGCAGTTTAAACTTAAGACAGGGGACACATGGCTACACCTTC.